This is a list of T cell receptor beta chains from one sample in a study of beta chain features in type 1 diabetes. Generated by immunoSEQ multiplex PCR, the TCRdb table keeps only in-frame clones and is missing some. This sample yields under 90,000 clones, of which under 35% are seen a single time; 0.35% to 0.45% belongs to the top ten. Sequencing was carried out using stem cell memory CD4+ T cells from blood. The receptors were gathered from a woman aged 18-30 years in good health. Each CDR3 is given with its conserved first and last residue. The D gene is left open where the match is weak. Clone size is given for some rows only: seen once, a few or many times, or a class if the clone is expanded.

J,size,V,D,length,DNA,CDR3
TRBJ2-2,NA,TRBV7-2,NA,15,TGTGCCAGCAGCTTAGATACGGTGAACACCGGGGAGCTGTTTTTT,CASSLDTVNTGELFF
TRBJ2-7,few,TRBV14,TRBD1,14,TGTGCCAGCAGCCAAGATAGTAGACAGGGCGGGCAGTACTTC,CASSQDSRQGGQYF
TRBJ2-7,few,TRBV4-2,TRBD1,16,TGTGCCAGCAGCCAAGATTGGACAGGGAGGTTATACGAGCAGTACTTC,CASSQDWTGRLYEQYF
TRBJ1-2,NA,TRBV13,TRBD1,13,TGTGCCAGCAGCTGGGACAGGCGGAATGGCTACACCTTC,CASSWDRRNGYTF
TRBJ1-1,few,TRBV2,NA,12,TGTGCCAGCACAGGGGAAAGGACTGAAGCTTTCTTT,CASTGERTEAFF
TRBJ1-5,NA,TRBV30,TRBD1,14,TGTGCCTGGAGTTCGGGCAGGGGGGATCAGCCCCAGCATTTT,CAWSSGRGDQPQHF
TRBJ2-7,few,TRBV5-1,TRBD2,16,TGCGCCAGCAGCTTGGCCTTGAAAAGGGAGGGTTACGAGCAGTACTTC,CASSLALKREGYEQYF
TRBJ1-1,NA,TRBV6-1,TRBD1,14,TGTGCCAGCAGTTTGACAGGGGTGGCAACTGAAGCTTTCTTT,CASSLTGVATEAFF
TRBJ2-7,NA,TRBV11-3,NA,17,TGTGCCAGCAGCCCGATGCGGGGCCCCAGATTCTCCTACGAGCAGTACTTC,CASSPMRGPRFSYEQYF
TRBJ2-5,NA,TRBV5-4,TRBD2,15,TGTGCCAGCAGCTTGTCGGTGGGGCTAGCGGGGCCCCAGTACTTC,CASSLSVGLAGPQYF
TRBJ2-3,NA,TRBV2,TRBD2,18,TGTGCCAGCAGTGAACGTACTAGCGGGGGCCCCCGGGCAGATACGCAGTATTTT,CASSERTSGGPRADTQYF
TRBJ2-7,NA,TRBV4-1,NA,14,TGCGCCAGCAGCAAGGGACTCCTTTTCTACGAGCAGTACTTC,CASSKGLLFYEQYF
TRBJ2-2,few,TRBV7-2,NA,15,TGTGCCAGCAGCTTAGTGGTCCCACGCGGCGGGGAGCTGTTTTTT,CASSLVVPRGGELFF
TRBJ2-5,NA,TRBV5-4,NA,13,TGTGCCAGCAGCCCCAGGGTAGAAGAGACCCAGTACTTC,CASSPRVEETQYF
TRBJ1-2,few,TRBV5-4,NA,14,TGTGCCAGCAGCTTGGACCTGGCAAGCTATGGCTACACCTTC,CASSLDLASYGYTF
TRBJ2-1,once,TRBV7-2,NA,14,TGTGCCAGCAGCTTTCCAGGGGCGGACAATGAGCAGTTCTTC,CASSFPGADNEQFF
TRBJ1-2,NA,TRBV20-1,TRBD1,11,TGCAGTGCACTTCGACAGGGAGGCTACACCTTC,CSALRQGGYTF
TRBJ1-5,NA,TRBV2,NA,13,TGTGCCAGCAGAACCAGGGATTGGCAGCCCCAGCATTTT,CASRTRDWQPQHF
TRBJ2-7,NA,TRBV7-2,NA,16,TGTGCCAGCAGCTTAGTTGCAGGGCGAAACTCCTACGAGCAGTACTTC,CASSLVAGRNSYEQYF
TRBJ1-1,NA,TRBV5-1,NA,14,TGCGCCAGCAGCCTACAGGGCTGGGGAACTGAAGCTTTCTTT,CASSLQGWGTEAFF
TRBJ1-5,NA,TRBV10-3,NA,13,TGTGCCATCAGTGACAGTCTCAATCAGCCCCAGCATTTT,CAISDSLNQPQHF
TRBJ2-7,few,TRBV15,NA,15,TGTGCCACCAGCAGAGTAGCAACTAGACCCTACGAGCAGTACTTC,CATSRVATRPYEQYF
TRBJ1-6,NA,TRBV5-1,NA,16,TGCGCCAGCAGCTTGGCCTTCACAGAAACGAATTCACCCCTCCACTTT,CASSLAFTETNSPLHF
TRBJ2-3,NA,TRBV12-5,TRBD1,15,TGTGCTAGTGGTTCCGGGACAGGGGGACCAGATACGCAGTATTTT,CASGSGTGGPDTQYF
TRBJ2-5,few,TRBV6-1,NA,12,TGTGCCAGCAGTCCGAGTGATGAGACCCAGTACTTC,CASSPSDETQYF
TRBJ2-3,NA,TRBV5-4,NA,14,TGTGCCAGCAGCTTGGGGCAGTTCACAGATACGCAGTATTTT,CASSLGQFTDTQYF
TRBJ2-5,NA,TRBV25-1,TRBD1,13,TGTGCCAGCACCCAGACAGGGAGAGAGACCCAGTACTTC,CASTQTGRETQYF
TRBJ2-3,NA,TRBV5-5,NA,13,TGTGCCAGCAGCACACTCACAGCAGATACGCAGTATTTT,CASSTLTADTQYF
TRBJ2-5,few,TRBV7-2,NA,13,TGTGCCAGCAGCTTAATGGGGCCCGAGACCCAGTACTTC,CASSLMGPETQYF
TRBJ1-1,few,TRBV5-1,TRBD1,15,TGCGCCAGCAGCTTGGAGGGACAGGGAGGGACTGAAGCTTTCTTT,CASSLEGQGGTEAFF
TRBJ2-1,few,TRBV7-9,NA,15,TGTGCCAGCAGCTCCCCGGGGAATATCTTCAATGAGCAGTTCTTC,CASSSPGNIFNEQFF
TRBJ1-1,NA,TRBV7-3,TRBD1,13,TGTGCCAGCAGCATCGACAGGGGTACTGAAGCTTTCTTT,CASSIDRGTEAFF
TRBJ2-1,many,TRBV7-9,TRBD2,16,TGTGCCAGCAGCTCCCGGCAGAGCGGGAGATACAATGAGCAGTTCTTC,CASSSRQSGRYNEQFF
TRBJ2-7,few,TRBV7-2,NA,14,TGTGCCAGCAGCTTAGCGCTAGCAGTAGGCGAGCAGTACTTC,CASSLALAVGEQYF
TRBJ2-7,NA,TRBV5-4,TRBD1,16,TGTGCCAGCAGCTTGGGTCACCAGGGGACAGGGGAAGAGCAGTACTTC,CASSLGHQGTGEEQYF
TRBJ2-5,once,TRBV7-8,NA,15,TGTGCCAGCAGCGGAACTCCGGGGTCCGGGGAGACCCAGTACTTC,CASSGTPGSGETQYF
TRBJ1-5,few,TRBV7-2,NA,14,TGTGCCAGCAGCCCCTCAGGGTCCAATCAGCCCCAGCATTTT,CASSPSGSNQPQHF
TRBJ1-1,NA,TRBV7-9,NA,15,TGTGCCAGCAGCTTAGTTGGCGGGGCAAACACTGAAGCTTTCTTT,CASSLVGGANTEAFF
TRBJ2-7,few,TRBV2,NA,12,TGTGCCAGCAGTGAAGAATACTACGAGCAGTACTTC,CASSEEYYEQYF
TRBJ2-7,NA,TRBV7-9,TRBD2,16,TGTGCCAGCAGCTTACCTTCGACTAGCGGGGGGTACGAGCAGTACTTC,CASSLPSTSGGYEQYF
TRBJ1-2,NA,TRBV5-1,TRBD1,17,TGCGCCAGCAGCCCGGGACAGGGACAAAGCGGTAGATATGGCTACACCTTC,CASSPGQGQSGRYGYTF
TRBJ2-3,NA,TRBV4-2,TRBD2,16,TGTGCCAGCAGCCAGGGACTAGCGGGGGGCACAGATACGCAGTATTTT,CASSQGLAGGTDTQYF
TRBJ1-2,NA,TRBV5-8,TRBD1,13,TGTGCCAGCAGCGTCCGGGACAGGTCTGGCTACACCTTC,CASSVRDRSGYTF
TRBJ2-3,NA,TRBV18,NA,16,TGTGCCAGCTCACCACCGAGTAGCGGTACGGGGGATACGCAGTATTTT,CASSPPSSGTGDTQYF
TRBJ1-1,NA,TRBV5-1,NA,14,TGCGCCAGCTTCAGCGGGGGTTCCGGCACTGAAGCTTTCTTT,CASFSGGSGTEAFF
TRBJ2-2,NA,TRBV5-1,TRBD2,16,TGCGCCAGCAGCTACTCTAGCGGTGGTAACACCGGGGAGCTGTTTTTT,CASSYSSGGNTGELFF
TRBJ1-1,NA,TRBV7-6,TRBD1,17,TGTGCCAGCAGCCTAGTCGGCACAGGGGGCATAGACACTGAAGCTTTCTTT,CASSLVGTGGIDTEAFF
TRBJ2-2,few,TRBV5-1,NA,16,TGCGCCAGCAGCTTGATCGGCGGGTCCCCCACCGGGGAGCTGTTTTTT,CASSLIGGSPTGELFF
TRBJ1-5,NA,TRBV19,TRBD1,20,TGTGCCAGTAGCGGATCTCCCCGACAGGGGGTGACCGTGAGGTATCAGCCCCAGCATTTT,CASSGSPRQGVTVRYQPQHF
TRBJ1-4,NA,TRBV7-2,NA,14,TGTGCCAGCAGCTTATCAGGGGAAGGGAGAAAACTGTTTTTT,CASSLSGEGRKLFF
TRBJ1-2,NA,TRBV7-8,NA,13,TGTGCCAGCAGCAAGACGGGTGCACTCGGCTACACCTTC,CASSKTGALGYTF
TRBJ2-7,NA,TRBV6-1,NA,13,TGTGCCAGCAGTGAAGCGAGAGTCTCCCCCCCGTACTTC,CASSEARVSPPYF
TRBJ2-1,NA,TRBV19,TRBD1,14,TGTGCCAGTAGTATAGATCCCGGGACAGGGGAGCAGTTCTTC,CASSIDPGTGEQFF
TRBJ1-1,few,TRBV25-1,NA,13,TGTGCCAGCAGGAACAGGGTTGTAACTGAAGCTTTCTTT,CASRNRVVTEAFF
TRBJ2-7,NA,TRBV6-5,NA,13,TGTGCCAGCAGTTACCGGGACACCTACGAGCAGTACTTC,CASSYRDTYEQYF
TRBJ2-1,NA,TRBV19,NA,14,TGTGCCAGTAGAACCAAAGGGGCCAACAATGAGCAGTTCTTC,CASRTKGANNEQFF
TRBJ2-7,NA,TRBV28,NA,13,TGTGCCAGCCGCGGGCCCAACTCCTACGAGCAGTACTTC,CASRGPNSYEQYF
TRBJ2-5,NA,TRBV6-5,TRBD2,13,TGTGCCACCTCGCCCGACGGGAGGGGTACCCAGTACTTC,CATSPDGRGTQYF
TRBJ2-3,NA,TRBV5-1,TRBD1,15,TGCGCCACCAGGACAGGGGGCTTTAGCACAGATACGCAGTATTTT,CATRTGGFSTDTQYF
TRBJ2-3,few,TRBV9,TRBD2,15,TGTGCCAGCAGCGTAGGGACTAGCGTTGCAGATACGCAGTATTTT,CASSVGTSVADTQYF